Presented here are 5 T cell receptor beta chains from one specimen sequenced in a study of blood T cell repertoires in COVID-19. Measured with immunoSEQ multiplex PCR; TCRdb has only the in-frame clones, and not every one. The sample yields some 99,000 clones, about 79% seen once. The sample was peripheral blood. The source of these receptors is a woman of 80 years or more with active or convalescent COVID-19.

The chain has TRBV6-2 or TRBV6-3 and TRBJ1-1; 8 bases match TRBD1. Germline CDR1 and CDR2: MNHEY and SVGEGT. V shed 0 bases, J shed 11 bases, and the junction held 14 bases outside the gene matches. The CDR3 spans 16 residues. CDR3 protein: CASSYSVNRGGDLAFF. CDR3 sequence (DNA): TGTGCCAGCAGTTACTCGGTCAACAGGGGGGGTGACTTGGCTTTCTTT.

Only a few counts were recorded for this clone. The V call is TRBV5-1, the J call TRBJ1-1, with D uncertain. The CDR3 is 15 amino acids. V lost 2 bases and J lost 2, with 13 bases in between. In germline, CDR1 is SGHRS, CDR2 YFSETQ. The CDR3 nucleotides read TGCGCCAGCAGCTTTTACGGGAACCCCAACACTGAAGCTTTCTTT. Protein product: CASSFYGNPNTEAFF.

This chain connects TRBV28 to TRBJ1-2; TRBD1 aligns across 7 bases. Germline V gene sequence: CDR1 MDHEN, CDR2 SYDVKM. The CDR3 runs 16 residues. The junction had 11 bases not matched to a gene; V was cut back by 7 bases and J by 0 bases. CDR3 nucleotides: TGTGCCAGCACCCAAAGGTTAACAGGGGCTAACTATGGCTACACCTTC. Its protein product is CASTQRLTGANYGYTF.

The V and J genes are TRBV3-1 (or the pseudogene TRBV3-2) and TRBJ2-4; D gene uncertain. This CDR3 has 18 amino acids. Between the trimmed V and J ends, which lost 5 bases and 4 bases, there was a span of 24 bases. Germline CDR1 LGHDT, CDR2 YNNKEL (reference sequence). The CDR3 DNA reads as TGTGCCAGCAGCGGTCATTGTCCCATTTACAAAGAAAAAAACATTCAGTACTTC. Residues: CASSGHCPIYKEKNIQYF.

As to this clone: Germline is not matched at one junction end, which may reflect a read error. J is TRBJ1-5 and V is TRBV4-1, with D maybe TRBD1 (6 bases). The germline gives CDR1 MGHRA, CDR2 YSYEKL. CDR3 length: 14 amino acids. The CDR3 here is CANSPNRANQPQHF. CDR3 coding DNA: TGCGCCAACAGCCCCAACAGGGCGAATCAGCCCCAGCATTTT.